What follows are 11 T cell receptor beta chains derived from one specimen sequenced in a study of siplizumab effects on memory and regulatory T cells. Assay: immunoSEQ multiplex PCR; the TCRdb copy retains only in-frame clones and omits some. The data hold approximately 100,000 clones, with about 93% observed a single time. Source material: Tregs sorted from blood. The receptors originated from a human donor in good health.

This clone turned up a few times. V usage is TRBV6-6 and J usage is TRBJ2-7; the match to TRBD2 covers 9 bases. The CDR3 contains 12 residues. V lost 6 bases, J lost 9 bases, and 6 bases stayed unmatched. Germline V gives CDR1 MNHNY, CDR2 SVGAGI (reference sequence). The CDR3 reads CASRRLADPQYF. CDR3 DNA: TGTGCCAGCAGAAGACTAGCGGACCCGCAGTACTTC.

Here the CDR3 reads CASTQSGGQAQPQHF. For the CDR3, the DNA is TGTGCCAGCACCCAGAGCGGGGGGCAGGCACAGCCCCAGCATTTT. V is TRBV28 and J is TRBJ1-5; tentatively, D is TRBD1 (6 bases). The CDR3 sequence is 15 residues long. Germline V gene lookup returns CDR1 MDHEN and CDR2 SYDVKM. V lost 7 bases and J 7 bases, leaving 20 bases between the germline ends.

V is TRBV12-5 and J is TRBJ2-4, with unresolved D. The CDR3 loop spans 13 amino acids. The germline V and J ends were trimmed by 0 bases and 6 bases, with 6 bases remaining between them. CDR1 and CDR2 from the germline V gene are LGHNT and FRNRAP. The CDR3 sequence: CASGLVQRNIQYF. The CDR3 coding sequence is TGTGCTAGTGGTTTGGTACAAAGAAACATTCAGTACTTC.

The gene calls are TRBV2 and TRBJ1-6; 8 nucleotides align to TRBD1. Trimming removed 6 bases from V and 4 bases from J; junction bases left unmatched: 5. This CDR3 has 15 amino acids. Germline values: CDR1 SNHLY, CDR2 FYNNEI. CDR3 residues: CASSGQGAYNSPLHF. CDR3 nucleotides: TGTGCCAGCAGCGGACAGGGCGCATATAATTCACCCCTCCACTTT.

This clone was detected only a few times. V gene TRBV6-6 combines with J gene TRBJ1-2; TRBD1 aligns across 7 bases. After removal of 7 bases from V and 7 bases from J, the junction contained 9 bases not matched to a gene. CDR1 MNHNY and CDR2 SVGAGI come from the germline V gene (reference sequence). CDR3 length equals 13 residues. CDR3 coding DNA: TGTGCCAGCACCAACGGACAGGTTGGTGGCTACACCTTC. Protein: CASTNGQVGGYTF.

The CDR3 sequence: CASSLAHRTDTEAFF. The CDR3 DNA is TGCGCCAGCAGCTTGGCCCATAGGACGGACACTGAAGCTTTCTTT. The V gene is TRBV5-1, the J gene TRBJ1-1, with D unresolved. Trimming took off 0 bases at V and 3 bases at J, with 12 bases between the two ends. The CDR3 sequence is 15 residues long. Germline V gives CDR1 SGHRS, CDR2 YFSETQ.

The rearrangement uses TRBV5-6 and TRBJ1-1; D is ambiguous. Trimming took off 3 bases at V and 6 bases at J, with 9 bases between the two ends. This CDR3 has 12 residues. Germline V gene data show CDR1 as SGHDT and CDR2 as YYEEEE. CDR3 in DNA: TGTGCCAGCAGCTGGGAGCTGGCTGAAGCTTTCTTT. It encodes CASSWELAEAFF.

The chain combines TRBV10-3 with TRBJ2-7; 11 bases are shared with TRBD2. Germline values: CDR1 ENHRY, CDR2 SYGVKD. V was clipped by 8 bases and J by 3 bases; unmatched bases: 9. This CDR3 region has 15 residues. CDR3 amino acids: CAIGLLAGVFYEQYF. The CDR3 nucleotides read TGTGCCATCGGATTACTAGCGGGAGTTTTCTACGAGCAGTACTTC.

The chain employs TRBV7-2 and TRBJ2-7; 8 bases fit TRBD1. CDR3 length: 13 amino acids. Germline V gives CDR1 SGHTA, CDR2 FQGNSA. The V and J ends lost 10 bases and 1 base, in that order; junction bases with no gene match: 6. This CDR3 reads CTTRGRSSYEQYF. The CDR3 DNA sequence: TGTACCACCAGGGGGCGATCGTCCTACGAGCAGTACTTC.

As concerns this clone: Different DNA sequences within this sample yield the same CDR3. The rearrangement joins TRBV9 to TRBJ1-2; no clear D gene. The germline gives CDR1 SGDLS, CDR2 YYNGEE. V was pared by 0 bases and J by 4 bases, with 7 bases between. This CDR3 is 13 amino acids long. As DNA, the CDR3 is TGTGCCAGCAGCGTAGGCAGTAGCTATGGCTACACCTTC. Encoded protein: CASSVGSSYGYTF.

This rearrangement joins TRBV27 to TRBJ1-2; 7 bases match TRBD1. CDR1 and CDR2 (germline): MNHEY, SMNVEV (reference sequence). The CDR3 is made up of 14 amino acids. V trimming: 7 bases; J trimming: 4 bases; junction bases outside the gene matches: 9. CDR3 amino acids: CASKGAGFLYGYTF. Here the CDR3 DNA reads TGTGCCAGCAAGGGGGCGGGGTTCCTCTATGGCTACACCTTC.